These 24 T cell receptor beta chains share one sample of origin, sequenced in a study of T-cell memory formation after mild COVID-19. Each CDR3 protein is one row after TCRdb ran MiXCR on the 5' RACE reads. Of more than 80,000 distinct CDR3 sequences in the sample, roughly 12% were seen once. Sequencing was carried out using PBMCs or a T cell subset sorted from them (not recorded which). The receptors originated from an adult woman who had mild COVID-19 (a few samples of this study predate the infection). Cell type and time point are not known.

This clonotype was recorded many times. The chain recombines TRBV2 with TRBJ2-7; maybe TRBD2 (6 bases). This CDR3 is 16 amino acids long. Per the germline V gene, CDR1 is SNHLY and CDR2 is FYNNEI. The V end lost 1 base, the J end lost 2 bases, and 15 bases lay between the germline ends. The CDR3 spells CASSEGAGTRPYEQYF. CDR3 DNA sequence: TGTGCCAGCAGTGAAGGGGCGGGAACGAGGCCCTACGAGCAGTACTTC. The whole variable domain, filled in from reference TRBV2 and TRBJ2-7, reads EPEVTQTPSHQVTQMGQEVILRCVPISNHLYFYWYRQILGQKVEFLVSFYNNEISEKSEIFDDQFSVERPDGSNFTLKIRSTKLEDSAMYFCASSEGAGTRPYEQYFGPGTRLTVT.

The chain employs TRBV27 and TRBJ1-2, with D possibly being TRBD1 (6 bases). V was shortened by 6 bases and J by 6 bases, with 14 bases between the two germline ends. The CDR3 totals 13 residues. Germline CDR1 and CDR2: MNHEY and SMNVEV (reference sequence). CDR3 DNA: TGTGCCAGCAGGACAGGAGCCCTCCATGGCTACACCTTC. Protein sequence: CASRTGALHGYTF.

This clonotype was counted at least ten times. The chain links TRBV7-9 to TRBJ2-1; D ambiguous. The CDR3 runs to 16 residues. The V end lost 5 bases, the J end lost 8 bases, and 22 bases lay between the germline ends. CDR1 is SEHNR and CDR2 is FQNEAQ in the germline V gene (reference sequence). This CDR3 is CASSDPRVAALYEQFF. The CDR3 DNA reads TGTGCCAGCAGCGACCCCCGCGTTGCGGCGCTCTATGAGCAGTTCTTC.

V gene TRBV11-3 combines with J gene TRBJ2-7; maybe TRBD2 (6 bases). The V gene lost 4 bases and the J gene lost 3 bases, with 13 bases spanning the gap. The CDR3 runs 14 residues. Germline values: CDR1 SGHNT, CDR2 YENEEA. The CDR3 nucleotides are TGTGCCAGCAGCTCCAGACTAGAACGCTACGAGCAGTACTTC. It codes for CASSSRLERYEQYF.

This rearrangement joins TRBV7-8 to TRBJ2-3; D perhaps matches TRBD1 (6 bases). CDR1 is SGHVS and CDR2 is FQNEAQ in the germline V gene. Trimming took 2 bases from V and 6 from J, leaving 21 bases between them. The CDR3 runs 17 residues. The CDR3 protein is CASSLRPKLQGVDTQYF. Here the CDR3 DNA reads TGTGCCAGCAGCTTAAGACCTAAGCTACAGGGAGTCGATACGCAGTATTTT.

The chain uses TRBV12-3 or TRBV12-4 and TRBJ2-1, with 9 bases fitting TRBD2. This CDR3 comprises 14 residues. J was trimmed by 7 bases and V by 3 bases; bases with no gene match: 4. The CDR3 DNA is TGTGCCAGCAGTTTCGCTAGCGGGAAGAATGAGCAGTTCTTC. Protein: CASSFASGKNEQFF.

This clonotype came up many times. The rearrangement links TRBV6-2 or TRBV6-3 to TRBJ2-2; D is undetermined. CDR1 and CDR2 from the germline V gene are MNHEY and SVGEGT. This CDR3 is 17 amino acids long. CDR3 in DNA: TGTGCAACACGAGGAGTCTTGTTAACCTCGAACACCGGGGAGCTGTTTTTT. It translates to CATRGVLLTSNTGELFF.

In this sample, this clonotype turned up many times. The CDR3, as DNA: TGCGCCAGCAGCTTGGGTCTGGGGCTGGCCTACGAGCAGTACTTC. Amino acids: CASSLGLGLAYEQYF. The rearrangement joins TRBV5-1 to TRBJ2-7; tentatively, D is TRBD1 (5 bases). Germline lookup yields CDR1 SGHRS and CDR2 YFSETQ. The CDR3 totals 15 residues. Trimming removed 0 bases at V and 2 bases at J, with 12 bases between.

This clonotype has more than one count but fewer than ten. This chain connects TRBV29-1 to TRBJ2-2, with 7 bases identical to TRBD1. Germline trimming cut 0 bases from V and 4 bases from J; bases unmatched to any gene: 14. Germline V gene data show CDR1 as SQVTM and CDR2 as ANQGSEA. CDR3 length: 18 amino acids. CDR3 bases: TGCAGCGTTGAAGATCTTGCCCCGGGGACAGCGAGCACCGGGGAGCTGTTTTTT. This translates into CSVEDLAPGTASTGELFF.

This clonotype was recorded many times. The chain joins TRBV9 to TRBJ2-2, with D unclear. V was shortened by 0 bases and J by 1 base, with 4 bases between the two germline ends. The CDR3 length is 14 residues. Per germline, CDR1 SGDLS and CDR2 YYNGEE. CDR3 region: CASSVGLNTGELFF. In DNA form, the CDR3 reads TGTGCCAGCAGCGTAGGTCTGAACACCGGGGAGCTGTTTTTT.

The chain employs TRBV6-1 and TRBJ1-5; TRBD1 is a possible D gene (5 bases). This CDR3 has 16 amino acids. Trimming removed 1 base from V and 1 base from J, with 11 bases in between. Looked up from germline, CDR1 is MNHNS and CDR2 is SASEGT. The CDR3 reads CASSEGLQGSNQPQHF. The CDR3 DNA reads TGTGCCAGCAGTGAAGGGCTTCAGGGAAGCAATCAGCCCCAGCATTTT.

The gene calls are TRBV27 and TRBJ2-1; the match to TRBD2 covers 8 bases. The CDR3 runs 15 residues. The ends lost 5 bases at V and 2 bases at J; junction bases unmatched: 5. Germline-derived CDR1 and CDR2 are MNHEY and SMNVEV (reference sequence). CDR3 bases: TGTGCCAGCAGTACAGCGGGAGATCCCTACAATGAGCAGTTCTTC. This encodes CASSTAGDPYNEQFF.

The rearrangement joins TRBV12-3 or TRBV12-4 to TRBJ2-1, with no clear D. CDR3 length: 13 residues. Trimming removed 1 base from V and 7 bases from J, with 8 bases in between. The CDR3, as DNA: TGTGCCAGCAGTTTAGGGCCCCGGAATGAGCAGTTCTTC. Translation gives CASSLGPRNEQFF.

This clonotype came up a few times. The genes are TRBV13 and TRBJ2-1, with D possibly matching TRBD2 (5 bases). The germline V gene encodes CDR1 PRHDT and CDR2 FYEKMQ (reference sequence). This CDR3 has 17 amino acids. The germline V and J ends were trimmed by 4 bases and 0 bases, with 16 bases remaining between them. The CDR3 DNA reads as TGTGCCAGCAGCTCCCGCTGGAGCGGCAGCTCCTACAATGAGCAGTTCTTC. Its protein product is CASSSRWSGSSYNEQFF.

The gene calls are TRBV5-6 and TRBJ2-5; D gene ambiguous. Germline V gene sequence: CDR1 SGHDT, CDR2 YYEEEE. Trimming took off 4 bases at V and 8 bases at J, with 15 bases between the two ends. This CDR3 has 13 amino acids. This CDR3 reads CASSQGGRVTQYF. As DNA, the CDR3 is TGTGCCAGCAGCCAAGGTGGCCGTGTCACCCAGTACTTC.

The CDR3 sequence is CATSIGTSGNYEQYF. The DNA for the CDR3 is TGTGCCACCAGCATCGGGACTAGCGGTAACTACGAGCAGTACTTC. This chain joins TRBV15 and TRBJ2-7, with TRBD2 matching over 11 bases. CDR1 is LNHNV, CDR2 YYDKDF, per germline (reference sequence). V was pared by 4 bases and J by 3 bases, with 5 bases of the junction left unmatched. The CDR3 runs 15 residues.

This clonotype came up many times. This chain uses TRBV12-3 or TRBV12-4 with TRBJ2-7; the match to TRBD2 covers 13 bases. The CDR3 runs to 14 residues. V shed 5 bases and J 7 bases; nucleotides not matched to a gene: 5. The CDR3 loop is CASSPGLAGVEQYF. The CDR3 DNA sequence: TGTGCCAGCAGTCCTGGACTAGCGGGGGTTGAGCAGTACTTC.

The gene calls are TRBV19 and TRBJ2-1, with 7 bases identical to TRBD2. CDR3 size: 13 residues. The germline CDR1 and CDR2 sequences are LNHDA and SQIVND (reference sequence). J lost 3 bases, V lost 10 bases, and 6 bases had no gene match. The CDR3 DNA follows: TGTGCCACCGGACTAGGCTACTACAATGAGCAGTTCTTC. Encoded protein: CATGLGYYNEQFF.

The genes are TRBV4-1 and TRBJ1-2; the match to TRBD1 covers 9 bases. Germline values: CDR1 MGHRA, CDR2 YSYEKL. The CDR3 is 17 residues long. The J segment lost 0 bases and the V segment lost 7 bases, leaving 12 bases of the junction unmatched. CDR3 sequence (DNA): TGCGCCAGCAACCATCCTACAGGGGGCCAAGCTAACTATGGCTACACCTTC. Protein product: CASNHPTGGQANYGYTF.

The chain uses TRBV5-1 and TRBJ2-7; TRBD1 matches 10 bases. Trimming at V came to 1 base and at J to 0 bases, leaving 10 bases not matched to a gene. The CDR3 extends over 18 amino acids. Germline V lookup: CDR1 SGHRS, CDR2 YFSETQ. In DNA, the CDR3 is TGCGCCAGCAGCTTGCCTCCGGGACAGGGGTTGAGCTCCTACGAGCAGTACTTC. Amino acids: CASSLPPGQGLSSYEQYF.

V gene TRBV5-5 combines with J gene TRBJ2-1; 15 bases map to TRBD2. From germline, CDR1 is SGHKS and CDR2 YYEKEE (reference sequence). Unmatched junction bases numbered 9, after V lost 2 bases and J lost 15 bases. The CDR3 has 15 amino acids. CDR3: CASSFGLAGGPYPFF. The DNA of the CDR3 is TGTGCCAGCAGCTTCGGACTAGCGGGGGGGCCGTACCCGTTCTTC.

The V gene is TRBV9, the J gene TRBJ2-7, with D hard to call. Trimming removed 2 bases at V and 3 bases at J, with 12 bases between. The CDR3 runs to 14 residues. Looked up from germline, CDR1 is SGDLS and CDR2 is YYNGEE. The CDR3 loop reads CASSVTAAYYEQYF. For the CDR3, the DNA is TGTGCCAGCAGCGTCACGGCAGCCTACTACGAGCAGTACTTC.

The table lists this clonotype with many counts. CDR3 in amino acids: CSARGRDSVNEQFF. The CDR3 nucleotides are TGCAGTGCGCGGGGCCGGGACTCAGTCAATGAGCAGTTCTTC. The gene calls are TRBV20-1 and TRBJ2-1; a weak D match, TRBD2 (6 bases). Germline CDR1 is DFQATT and CDR2 is SNEGSKA (reference sequence). The CDR3 contains 14 residues. V lost 6 bases, J lost 6 bases, and 18 bases lay in between.

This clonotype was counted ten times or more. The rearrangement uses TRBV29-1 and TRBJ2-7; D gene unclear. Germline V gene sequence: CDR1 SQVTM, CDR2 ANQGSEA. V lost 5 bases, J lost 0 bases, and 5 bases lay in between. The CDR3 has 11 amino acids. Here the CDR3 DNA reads TGCAGCGTTACGTTCTCCTACGAGCAGTACTTC. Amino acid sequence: CSVTFSYEQYF.